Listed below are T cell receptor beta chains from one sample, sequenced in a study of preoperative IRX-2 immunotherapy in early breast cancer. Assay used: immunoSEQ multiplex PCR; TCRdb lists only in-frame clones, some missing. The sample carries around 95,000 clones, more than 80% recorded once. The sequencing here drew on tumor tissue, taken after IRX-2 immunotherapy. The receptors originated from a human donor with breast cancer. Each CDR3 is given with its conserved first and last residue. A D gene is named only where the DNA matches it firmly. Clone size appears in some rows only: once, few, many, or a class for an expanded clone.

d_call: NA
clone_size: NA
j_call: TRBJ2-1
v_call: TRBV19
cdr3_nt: TGTGCCAGCTACGACAGGAATAAGCAGTTCTTC
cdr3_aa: CASYDRNKQFF

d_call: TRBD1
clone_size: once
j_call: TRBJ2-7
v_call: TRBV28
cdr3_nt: TGTGCCAGCAGTTTATGGGGACAGGGCAAAGGGATGCAGTACTTC
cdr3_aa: CASSLWGQGKGMQYF

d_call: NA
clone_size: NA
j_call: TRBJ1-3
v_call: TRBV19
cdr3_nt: TGTGCCAGTAGTGTAACAGGGTCGGCTGGAAACACCATATATTTT
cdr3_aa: CASSVTGSAGNTIYF

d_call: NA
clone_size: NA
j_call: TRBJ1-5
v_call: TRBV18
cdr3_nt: TGTGCCAGCTCACCAGAGGCGGTGAGTCAGCCCCAGCATTTT
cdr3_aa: CASSPEAVSQPQHF

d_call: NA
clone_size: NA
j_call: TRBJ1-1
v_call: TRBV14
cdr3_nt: TGTGCCAGCAGCCTCTTATTGAACACTGAAGCTTTCTTT
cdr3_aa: CASSLLLNTEAFF

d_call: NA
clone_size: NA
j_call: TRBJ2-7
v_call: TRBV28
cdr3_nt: TGTGCCAGCAGTCACCGAAGCTACGAGCAGTACTTC
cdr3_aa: CASSHRSYEQYF

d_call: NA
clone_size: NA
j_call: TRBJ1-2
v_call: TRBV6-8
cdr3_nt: TGTGCCAGCAGTTACTCGGGCACCGCTAACTATGGCTACACCTTC
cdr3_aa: CASSYSGTANYGYTF

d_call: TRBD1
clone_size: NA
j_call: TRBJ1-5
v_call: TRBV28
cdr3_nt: TGTGCCAGCAAGGGGGGGGCCGGGACAGGAGGTCAGCCCCAGCATTTT
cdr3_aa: CASKGGAGTGGQPQHF

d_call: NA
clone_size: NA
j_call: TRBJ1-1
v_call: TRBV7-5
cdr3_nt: TGTGCCAGCAACCCGATTCCTAGGGGGAACACTGAAGCTTTCTTT
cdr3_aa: CASNPIPRGNTEAFF

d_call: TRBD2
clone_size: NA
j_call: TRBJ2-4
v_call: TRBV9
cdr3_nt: TGTGCCAGCAGCGTAGACGGGCTAGCGGGCGGAGGTTCGAAAAACATTCAGTACTTC
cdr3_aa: CASSVDGLAGGGSKNIQYF

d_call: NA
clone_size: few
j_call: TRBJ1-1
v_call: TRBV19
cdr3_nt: TGTGCCAGTATTACCAGCGGTCTGGACACTGAAGCTTTCTTT
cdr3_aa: CASITSGLDTEAFF

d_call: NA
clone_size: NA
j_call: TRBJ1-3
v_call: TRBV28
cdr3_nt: TGTGCCAGCAGTTTAAAGAGCTCTGGAAACACCATATATTTT
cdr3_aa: CASSLKSSGNTIYF

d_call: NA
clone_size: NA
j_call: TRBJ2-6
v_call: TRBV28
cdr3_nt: TGTGCCAGCAGTTTAAGCCCCAGGGCAGGGGCCAACGTCCTGACTTTC
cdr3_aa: CASSLSPRAGANVLTF

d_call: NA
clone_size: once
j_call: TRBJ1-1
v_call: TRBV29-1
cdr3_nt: TGCAGCGTCGGACACCCGAACACTGAAGCTTTCTTT
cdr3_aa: CSVGHPNTEAFF

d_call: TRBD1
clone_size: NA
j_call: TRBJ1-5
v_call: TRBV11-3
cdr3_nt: TGTGCCAGCAGCTTATTTCCCCCGACAGGGGGGAAGGAACAGCCCCAGCATTTT
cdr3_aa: CASSLFPPTGGKEQPQHF